This TCR beta chain was obtained from a study of blood T cell repertoires in COVID-19. Study-wide context: There were acute and convalescent COVID-19 samples, and they came from the United States, Italy and Spain. The analysed material was cDNA or gDNA that came from T cells, B-cell-depleted T cells, or PBMCs.

Per the original data handling: Estimation of nucleated cell counts relied on the amplification of reference gene primers. The method was immunoSEQ multiplex PCR; TCRdb's version includes in-frame clones alone and lacks a portion of them. That table furnishes V, J and clone size, whereas the DNA furnished D and trimming. The sample has fewer than 60,000 clones, more than 90% seen once. The CDR3 runs 15 residues. V was pared by 2 bases and J by 4 bases, with 14 bases between. Germline CDR1 is MNHEY and CDR2 is SVGAGI. V is TRBV6-5 and J is TRBJ1-1; the D is unclear. The receptor was derived from a human donor in a cohort sampled during active COVID-19. The sequenced material came from peripheral blood. Here the CDR3 DNA reads TGTGCCAGCAGTTACGGGAGGACCCCGAGCACTGAAGCTTTCTTT. Its translation: CASSYGRTPSTEAFF.